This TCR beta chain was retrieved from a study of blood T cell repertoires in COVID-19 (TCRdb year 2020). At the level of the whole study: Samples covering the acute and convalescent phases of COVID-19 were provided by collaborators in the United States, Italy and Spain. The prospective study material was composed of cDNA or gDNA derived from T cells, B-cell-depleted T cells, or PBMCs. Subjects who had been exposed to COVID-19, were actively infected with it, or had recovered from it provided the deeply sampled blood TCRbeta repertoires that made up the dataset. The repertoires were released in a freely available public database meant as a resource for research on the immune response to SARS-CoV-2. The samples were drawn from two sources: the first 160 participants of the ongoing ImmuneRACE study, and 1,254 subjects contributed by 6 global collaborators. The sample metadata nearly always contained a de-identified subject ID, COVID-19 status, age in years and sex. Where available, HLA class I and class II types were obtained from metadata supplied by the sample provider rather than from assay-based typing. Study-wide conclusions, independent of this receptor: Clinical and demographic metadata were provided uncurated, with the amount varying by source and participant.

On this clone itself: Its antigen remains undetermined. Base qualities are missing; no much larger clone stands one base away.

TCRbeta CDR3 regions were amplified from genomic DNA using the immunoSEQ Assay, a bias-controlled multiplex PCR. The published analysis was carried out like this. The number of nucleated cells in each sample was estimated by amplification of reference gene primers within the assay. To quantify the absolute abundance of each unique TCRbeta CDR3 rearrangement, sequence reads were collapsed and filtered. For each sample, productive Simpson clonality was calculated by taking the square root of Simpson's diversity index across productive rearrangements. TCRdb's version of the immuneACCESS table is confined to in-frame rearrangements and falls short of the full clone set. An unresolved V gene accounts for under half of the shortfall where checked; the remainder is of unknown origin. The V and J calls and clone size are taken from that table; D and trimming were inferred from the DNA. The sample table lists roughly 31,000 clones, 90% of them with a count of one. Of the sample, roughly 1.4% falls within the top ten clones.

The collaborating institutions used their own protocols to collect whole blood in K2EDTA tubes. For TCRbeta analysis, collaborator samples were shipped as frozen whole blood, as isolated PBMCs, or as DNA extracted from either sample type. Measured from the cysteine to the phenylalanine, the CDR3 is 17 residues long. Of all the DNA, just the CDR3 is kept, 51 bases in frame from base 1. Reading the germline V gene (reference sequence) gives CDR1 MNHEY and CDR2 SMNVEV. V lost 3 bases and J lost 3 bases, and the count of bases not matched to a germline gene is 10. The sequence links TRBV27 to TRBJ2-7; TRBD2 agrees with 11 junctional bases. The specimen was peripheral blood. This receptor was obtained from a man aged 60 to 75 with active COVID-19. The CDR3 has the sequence CASSFKPPGLAGYEQYF. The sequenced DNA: TGTGCCAGCAGTTTCAAACCCCCAGGACTAGCGGGCTACGAGCAGTACTTC.